This T cell receptor (beta chain) was sequenced during a study of blood T cell repertoires in COVID-19. At the level of the study: Samples of COVID-19 (acute and convalescent) were obtained from the United States, Italy and Spain. Nucleic acid was either cDNA or gDNA, and it came from T cells, B-cell-depleted T cells, or PBMCs.

This clone showed up just once. Original processing notes: Amplifying reference gene primers gave estimates of nucleated cell counts. Repertoires were generated with immunoSEQ multiplex PCR, while TCRdb's copy carries only in-frame clones and drops some. Clonal size and the V and J genes are those of that table, whereas D and trimming came from the DNA. The sample carries about 130,000 clones, around four fifths recorded once. There are 18 residues in the CDR3. The sample comprised peripheral blood. The chain carries TRBV21-1 and TRBJ1-2; the table's TRBD1 call for D was not verified on the DNA. TRBV21-1 is given as a pseudogene. The receptor was isolated from a man in his 60s with acute or convalescent COVID-19. CDR3 sequence (DNA): TGTGCCAGCAGCAAAGTTGGCTATAGGAGGGGGCAGGTCTATGGCTACACCTTC. The encoded protein is CASSKVGYRRGQVYGYTF.